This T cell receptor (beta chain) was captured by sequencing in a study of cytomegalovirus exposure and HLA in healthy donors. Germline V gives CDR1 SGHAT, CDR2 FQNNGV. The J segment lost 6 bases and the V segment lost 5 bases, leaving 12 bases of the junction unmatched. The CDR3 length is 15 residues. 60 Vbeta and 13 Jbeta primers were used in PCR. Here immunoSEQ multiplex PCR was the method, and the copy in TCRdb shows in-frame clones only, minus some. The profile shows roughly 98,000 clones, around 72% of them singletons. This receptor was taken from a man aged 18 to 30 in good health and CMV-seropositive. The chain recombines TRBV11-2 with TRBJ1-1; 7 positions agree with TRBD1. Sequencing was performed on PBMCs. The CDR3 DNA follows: TGTGCCAGCAGCCCCTACAGGGGATCACAGGCTGAAGCTTTCTTT. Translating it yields CASSPYRGSQAEAFF.